Reported below is one TCR beta chain. Its specificity is unknown. Profiling relied on immunoSEQ multiplex PCR, and the TCRdb table lists in-frame clones only, not all of them. Counted here are approximately 110,000 clones, approximately 92% occurring once; the ten biggest clones make up roughly 3.5%. The data stem from a study of CD4+ T cells in melanoma. Points from the study as a whole: Reportedly, melanoma neoantigen-specific CD4+ T cells showed varied differentiation states. CD8+ T cell, macrophage and B cell function reportedly correlated with neoantigen-specific CD4+ T cells.

The TCR sequence derives from a human donor with melanoma. Material: peripheral blood.

The CDR3 bases are TGCGCCAGCAGCTTGGAGCCGGGGTCCCCGAATTTCGAGCAGTACTTC. Translation gives CASSLEPGSPNFEQYF. The rearrangement joins TRBV5-1 to TRBJ2-7; tentative D call: TRBD2 (5 bases). Per germline, CDR1 SGHRS and CDR2 YFSETQ. With 0 bases removed from V and 6 bases from J, the gap between germline ends came to 19 bases. This CDR3 is 16 amino acids long.